One sample yielded the 3 T cell receptor beta chains listed below, sequenced in a study of regulatory T cells in long-lasting Graves disease. Researchers made TCR beta libraries by using iRepertoire HTBI primers and running Arm-PCR on CDR3 regions. Each CDR3 protein gets one entry after TCRdb re-called the multiplex PCR reads with MiXCR. The sample consists of a few hundred thousand distinct CDR3 sequences, about 15% of them appearing once. Documented time point: newly diagnosed GD, antithyroid drugs for less than 3 months. PBMC RNA was the source of the TCR library. Separately, the same data were catalogued under a study of T cells in Graves' hyperthyroidism and ophthalmopathy.

The sample in question was peripheral blood mononuclear cells (PBMCs), obtained at new diagnosis, from a patient treated with antithyroid drugs. Every receptor here comes from a woman between 45 and 60 years old with Graves disease.

This chain connects TRBV4-1 to TRBJ2-7, with a possible D match to TRBD2 (5 bases). The V end lost 1 base, the J end lost 3 bases, and 10 bases lay between the germline ends. There are 14 residues in the CDR3. Germline CDR1 is MGHRA and CDR2 is YSYEKL. CDR3 coding DNA: TGCGCCAGCAGCCAAGTGATCGGGGACTACGAGCAGTACTTC. Translated: CASSQVIGDYEQYF.

This clonotype was counted at least ten times. The rearrangement uses TRBV27 and TRBJ2-7, with D possibly called TRBD1 or TRBD2 (5 bases each). The CDR3 sequence is 14 residues long. From germline, CDR1 is MNHEY and CDR2 SMNVEV (reference sequence). Trimming took 2 bases from V and 4 from J, leaving 12 bases between them. CDR3 DNA sequence: TGTGCCAGCAGTTTAGCAGGGACGAGATACGAGCAGTACTTC. This encodes CASSLAGTRYEQYF.

This chain joins TRBV20-1 and TRBJ2-1, with unresolved D. Germline V lookup: CDR1 DFQATT, CDR2 SNEGSKA (reference sequence). The CDR3 totals 12 residues. Between the trimmed V and J ends, which lost 3 bases and 9 bases, there was a span of 12 bases. CDR3 region: CSARWLEFEQFF. DNA for the CDR3: TGCAGTGCTAGGTGGCTAGAATTTGAGCAGTTCTTC.